This T cell receptor (beta chain) originates from a study of CXCR3-negative and CXCR3-positive naive CD8 T cells. This CDR3 is built from 17 residues. Per the germline V gene, CDR1 is SEHNR and CDR2 is FQNEAQ (reference sequence). General study findings and limits: CXCR3-positive naive cells carried more hydrophobic TRB CDR3s than CXCR3-negative naive cells did.

All TRB cDNA libraries came from 5' RACE performed with UMI labels. TCRdb re-called the 5' RACE reads and catalogs CDR3 proteins one per entry, DNA excluded. The sample features 150,000 or so distinct CDR3 sequences, with 0.45% to 0.55% in its top ten. As regards this clonotype: The antigen is not known.

This TCR was recovered from a human donor in good health. Some clones in this sample may be carry-over from other donors' samples. The chain links TRBV7-9 to TRBJ1-1; the TCRdb call, TRBD1, lacks DNA for checking. The sample taken for sequencing was naive CXCR3+ CD8+ T cells from blood. Subset: CD45RO-CCR7+CD27+CD95- naive CD8+ T cells expressing CXCR3 (TNR3+). The CDR3 is CASSGSRDRGPGTEAFF.